This entry concerns a single T cell receptor beta chain. The antigen is unknown. The data were taken from a study of cytomegalovirus exposure and HLA in healthy donors. Background on the study: Among the 350 to 400 donors who were genotyped, approximately 84% fell in the genetic ancestry cluster that is associated with self-reported Caucasian donors.

Germline CDR1 reads SGHRS; CDR2 reads YFSETQ. The CDR3 is 14 amino acids. V dropped 4 bases and J dropped 3; count of bases not matched to a gene: 7. Primers included in the PCR were 60 Vbeta and 13 Jbeta primers. The repertoire was sequenced with immunoSEQ multiplex PCR; TCRdb's copy has only in-frame clones and lacks some. The sample consists of about 54,000 clones, around three quarters of them appearing once. Study observations and caveats: It was only CMV serostatus that was available as immune exposure information. It has been reported that TCR beta sequences accurately predicted the HLA-A and HLA-B alleles of most subjects.

The chain links TRBV5-1 to TRBJ2-7; TRBD1 aligns across 7 bases. Sequencing was done on a sample of PBMCs. This clonotype was sampled from a female donor in good health and CMV-seronegative. In DNA form, the CDR3 reads TGCGCCAGCAGCCCACAGGGGCTGCGCTACGAGCAGTACTTC. Amino acid sequence: CASSPQGLRYEQYF.